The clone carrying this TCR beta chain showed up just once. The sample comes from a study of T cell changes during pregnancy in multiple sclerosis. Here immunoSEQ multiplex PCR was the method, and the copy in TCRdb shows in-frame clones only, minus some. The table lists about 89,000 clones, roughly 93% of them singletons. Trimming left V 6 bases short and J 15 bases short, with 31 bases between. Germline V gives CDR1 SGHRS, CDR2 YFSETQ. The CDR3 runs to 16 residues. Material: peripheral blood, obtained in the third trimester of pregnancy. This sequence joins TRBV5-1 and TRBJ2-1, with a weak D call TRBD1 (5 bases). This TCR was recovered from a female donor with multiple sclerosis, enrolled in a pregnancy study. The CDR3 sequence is CASNLGTGLDPQRPFF. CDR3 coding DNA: TGCGCCAGCAACCTTGGAACAGGTTTGGATCCACAACGTCCGTTCTTC.